This TCR beta chain is from a study of T cell repertoires in cytomegalovirus infection. TCRdb reanalysed the reads using MiXCR and keeps one entry per CDR3 protein. The repertoire consists of almost 550,000 distinct CDR3 sequences, with 15% to 20% occurring once and the leading ten covering about 24%. Germline lookup yields CDR1 SGHAT and CDR2 FQNNGV. The CDR3 contains 17 residues. On this clonotype: A much larger clonotype is one base distant, so this may be a read error.

V is TRBV11-2 and J is TRBJ2-2; weak D call: TRBD2 (5 bases). Sequencing was performed on CD8+ T cells from PBMCs. This receptor was identified in a human donor in good health (CMV status not recorded). Some clones in this sample may be carry-over from other donors' samples. The CDR3 DNA reads TGTACCAGCAGCTTTTCCCCCTTTCGGGAGAACACCGGGGAGCTGTTTTTT. Translating gives CTSSFSPFRENTGELFF.